The T cell receptor beta chain under discussion was sequenced for a study of shared clonotypes between healthy human individuals. Findings of the study overall: The four-donor shared clonotypes exceeded non-shared clonotypes in generation probability, with non-shared ones scoring lower.

Trimming stripped 2 bases from V and 3 bases from J, with 13 bases between. Germline CDR1 and CDR2: MNHNS and SASEGT. This CDR3 is built from 15 residues. Naive CD45RA+ and memory CD45RA-negative subsets were split from CD4+ cells. Regarding this clone: The antigen remains undetermined.

The authors loaded 150 to 250 ng DNA, some 32,000 T cell genomes, into sorted-subset replicate PCRs. The assay was immunoSEQ multiplex PCR, and TCRdb's table has in-frame clones only and misses some. The sample consists of millions of clones, 90% to 95% of them appearing once. The genes are TRBV6-1 and TRBJ1-2; TRBD1 might be the D (5 bases). The clonotype originates from a man younger than 30 in good health. Material for sequencing was naive CD4+ T cells sorted from blood. The subset denotes: CD45RA+ positively selected. The CDR3 is CASSELGGFDYGYTF. CDR3 coding DNA: TGTGCCAGCAGTGAATTGGGGGGTTTCGACTATGGCTACACCTTC.